Following are 28 T cell receptor beta chains from one sample sequenced in a study of blood T cell repertoires in COVID-19. Method: immunoSEQ multiplex PCR; TCRdb's copy keeps in-frame clones and lacks some. The data show about 84,000 clones, about 83% seen once. The specimen sequenced was peripheral blood. Receptors were obtained from a woman older than 75 with acute or convalescent COVID-19.

The chain uses TRBV7-9 and TRBJ2-1; 8 bases are shared with TRBD2. The junction had 1 base not matched to a gene; V was cut back by 1 base and J by 2 bases. CDR3 length: 15 amino acids. Germline V lookup: CDR1 SEHNR, CDR2 FQNEAQ (reference sequence). The CDR3 nucleotides read TGTGCCAGCAGCTTAGACGGGAGGGCCTACAATGAGCAGTTCTTC. Amino acids: CASSLDGRAYNEQFF.

The chain joins TRBV10-1 to TRBJ2-1, with 9 bases identical to TRBD2. Germline V gene lookup returns CDR1 WNHNN and CDR2 SYGVQD (reference sequence). V lost 8 bases and J lost 3; bases outside the gene matches: 5. The CDR3 extends over 14 amino acids. This CDR3 reads CASLGLACYNEQFF. CDR3 sequence (DNA): TGCGCCAGCCTGGGACTAGCTTGCTACAATGAGCAGTTCTTC.

The chain couples TRBV19 to TRBJ1-1; D is possibly TRBD1 (5 bases). The V end lost 7 bases, the J end lost 4 bases, and 22 bases lay between the germline ends. Germline V CDR1 and CDR2: LNHDA, SQIVND (reference sequence). The CDR3 is 16 residues long. CDR3 nucleotide sequence: TGTGCCAGTACCGCCCGATTGGGGGGAGTGTCCACTGAAGCTTTCTTT. This translates into CASTARLGGVSTEAFF.

The CDR3 loop is CASGSGRAVLEATDTQYF. CDR3 nucleotides: TGTGCCAGCGGCAGCGGGAGGGCCGTTTTAGAGGCAACAGATACGCAGTATTTT. The V call is TRBV7-9, the J call TRBJ2-3; 10 positions agree with TRBD2. Trimming removed 8 bases from V and 3 bases from J; junction bases left unmatched: 17. The CDR3 contains 18 residues. Germline assignment: CDR1 SEHNR and CDR2 FQNEAQ (reference sequence).

V gene TRBV7-2 combines with J gene TRBJ1-2; a possible D gene is TRBD1 (6 bases). This CDR3 is built from 14 residues. The germline V gene has CDR1 SGHTA and CDR2 FQGNSA. V lost 5 bases, J lost 8 bases, and 18 bases lay in between. In DNA, the CDR3 is TGTGCCAGCAGCGCCCAAGGGGGGGCCAGCGGCTACACCTTC. Protein product: CASSAQGGASGYTF.

This clone has more than one count but fewer than ten. The chain combines TRBV11-2 with TRBJ2-1; maybe TRBD1 (6 bases). The CDR3 runs to 16 residues. The germline V gene has CDR1 SGHAT and CDR2 FQNNGV. Trimming left V 4 bases short and J 0 bases short, with 13 bases between. The CDR3 loop reads CASSSGALSSYNEQFF. CDR3 DNA sequence: TGTGCCAGCAGCTCAGGGGCTCTGAGCTCCTACAATGAGCAGTTCTTC.

V is TRBV7-9 and J is TRBJ1-2; D is undetermined. Trimming took off 5 bases at V and 1 base at J, with 2 bases between the two ends. This CDR3 is 11 amino acids long. Germline V gene data show CDR1 as SEHNR and CDR2 as FQNEAQ (reference sequence). CDR3 in DNA: TGTGCCAGCAGCCTTAACTATGGCTACACCTTC. This encodes CASSLNYGYTF.

V and J are TRBV28 and TRBJ1-1, with 8 bases matching TRBD1. The CDR3 is 15 residues long. V trimming: 4 bases; J trimming: 6 bases; junction bases outside the gene matches: 10. Germline V gene data show CDR1 as MDHEN and CDR2 as SYDVKM. The DNA of the CDR3 is TGTGCCAGCAGTTCCACCCCGGGACAGGTTGCTGAAGCTTTCTTT. Amino acid sequence: CASSSTPGQVAEAFF. The entire variable domain, with the rest obtained from reference TRBV28 and TRBJ1-1, is as follows: DVKVTQSSRYLVKRTGEKVFLECVQDMDHENMFWYRQDPGLGLRLIYFSYDVKMKEKGDIPEGYSVSREKKERFSLILESASTNQTSMYLCASSSTPGQVAEAFFGQGTRLTVV.

This chain uses TRBV2 with TRBJ1-1, with D maybe TRBD1 (5 bases). There are 14 residues in the CDR3. Germline values: CDR1 SNHLY, CDR2 FYNNEI. Trimming shortened V by 2 bases and J by 5 bases, and 12 bases separated the two germline ends. CDR3 sequence reads: CASSEKGRGTEAFF. The CDR3 nucleotides read TGTGCCAGCAGTGAAAAGGGGAGGGGAACTGAAGCTTTCTTT.

The chain has TRBV28 and TRBJ2-7; TRBD1 matches at 12 bases. Germline V lookup: CDR1 MDHEN, CDR2 SYDVKM. The CDR3 covers 15 residues. The junction had 5 bases not matched to a gene; V was cut back by 5 bases and J by 3 bases. The CDR3 DNA reads as TGTGCCAGCAGTACCGGGACAGGGGGCGGCTACGAGCAGTACTTC. This codes for CASSTGTGGGYEQYF.

The J gene is TRBJ2-1, the V gene TRBV11-2, with TRBD2 as a possible D gene (5 bases). V was shortened by 0 bases and J by 6 bases, with 12 bases between the two germline ends. Germline V CDR1 and CDR2: SGHAT, FQNNGV. This CDR3 has 15 amino acids. CDR3 DNA: TGTGCCAGCAGCTTAGATCTAGCAAGGGTCAATGAGCAGTTCTTC. Translated: CASSLDLARVNEQFF.

This rearrangement joins TRBV24-1 to TRBJ2-3, with 7 positions matching TRBD1. Germline V CDR1 and CDR2: KGHDR, SFDVKD. CDR3 length: 16 amino acids. The J segment lost 0 bases and the V segment lost 3 bases, leaving 5 bases of the junction unmatched. CDR3 DNA: TGTGCCACCAGTGATCCGGGGACAGAGAGCACAGATACGCAGTATTTT. As protein: CATSDPGTESTDTQYF.

The chain couples TRBV7-2 to TRBJ2-5, with TRBD1 as a possible D gene (5 bases). The CDR3 is made up of 15 amino acids. The germline V gene has CDR1 SGHTA and CDR2 FQGNSA. The V gene lost 1 base and the J gene lost 4 bases, with 13 bases spanning the gap. The CDR3 region has the DNA TGTGCCAGCAGCTTAGGGGCAGGGCCGGGAGAGACCCAGTACTTC. Translation gives CASSLGAGPGETQYF.

The CDR3 nucleotides read TGTGCCACCCATGGGGGGGCCGGGGAGCTGTTTTTT. This gives the protein CATHGGAGELFF. The chain has TRBV10-3 and TRBJ2-2; 7 bases match TRBD2. The CDR3 consists of 12 residues. The J segment lost 6 bases and the V segment lost 10 bases, leaving 5 bases of the junction unmatched. Germline V CDR1 and CDR2: ENHRY, SYGVKD.

This clone was observed once. The chain is built from TRBV18 and TRBJ2-1, with 10 bases lining up with TRBD2. Germline-derived CDR1 and CDR2 are KGHSH and LQKENI. Losses at the gene ends were 6 bases for V and 8 bases for J; bases not matched to a gene: 7. The CDR3 is 14 amino acids. The CDR3 bases are TGTGCCAGCTCCAAAGCGGGAGGGCCTCATGAGCAGTTCTTC. Translated, it gives CASSKAGGPHEQFF. The full variable domain, completed using reference TRBV18 and TRBJ2-1, is NAGVMQNPRHLVRRRGQEARLRCSPMKGHSHVYWYRQLPEEGLKFMVYLQKENIIDESGMPKERFSAEFPKEGPSILRIQQVVRGDSAAYFCASSKAGGPHEQFFGPGTRLTVL.

The gene calls are TRBV30 and TRBJ2-2; D is uncertain. Trimming stripped 2 bases from V and 0 bases from J, with 7 bases between. The CDR3 totals 14 residues. CDR1 is GTSNPN, CDR2 SVGIG, per germline (reference sequence). Written as DNA, the CDR3 is TGTGCCTGGAGTCTCTATACGAACACCGGGGAGCTGTTTTTT. Translated, it gives CAWSLYTNTGELFF.

This chain uses TRBV9 with TRBJ2-2, with 8 positions matching TRBD2. Trimming at V came to 3 bases and at J to 7 bases, leaving 8 bases not matched to a gene. CDR3 size: 15 residues. Germline V CDR1 and CDR2: SGDLS, YYNGEE. CDR3: CASSARAGEIGELFF. The CDR3 nucleotides are TGTGCCAGCAGCGCCCGAGCGGGAGAGATCGGGGAGCTGTTTTTT.

The J gene is TRBJ2-7, the V gene TRBV11-2; D not resolved. Germline V gives CDR1 SGHAT, CDR2 FQNNGV. V lost 1 base and J lost 1, with 14 bases in between. The CDR3 is 16 residues long. CDR3: CASSLAFSEVSYEQYF. DNA for the CDR3: TGTGCCAGCAGCTTAGCTTTCTCCGAGGTGTCCTACGAGCAGTACTTC. Supplemented by reference TRBV11-2 and TRBJ2-7, the full variable domain reads EAGVAQSPRYKIIEKRQSVAFWCNPISGHATLYWYQQILGQGPKLLIQFQNNGVVDDSQLPKDRFSAERLKGVDSTLKIQPAKLEDSAVYLCASSLAFSEVSYEQYFGPGTRLTVT.

This clone has only one observation. J is TRBJ2-7 and V is TRBV12-3 or TRBV12-4; D is undetermined. V was cut by 6 bases and J by 6 bases, with 15 bases left in between. The CDR3 extends over 13 amino acids. The CDR3 here is CASSYLSVIEQYF. As DNA, the CDR3 is TGTGCCAGCAGCTACCTAAGCGTGATCGAGCAGTACTTC.

The gene calls are TRBV10-3 and TRBJ2-1; 7 bases fit TRBD2. Per the germline V gene, CDR1 is ENHRY and CDR2 is SYGVKD. The CDR3 has 14 residues. Trimming cost V 4 bases and J 7 bases; bases outside gene matches: 7. This CDR3 is CAISANGLGNEQFF. The CDR3, as DNA: TGTGCCATCAGTGCCAATGGACTAGGGAATGAGCAGTTCTTC.

The chain combines TRBV28 with TRBJ1-2; D gene uncertain. V dropped 2 bases and J dropped 2 bases, with 6 bases sitting between them. CDR1 MDHEN and CDR2 SYDVKM come from the germline V gene. This CDR3 contains 13 residues. The CDR3 sequence is CASSLVQNYGYTF. As DNA, the CDR3 is TGTGCCAGCAGTTTAGTACAGAACTATGGCTACACCTTC.

The rearrangement links TRBV18 to TRBJ1-1; no reliable D call. CDR1 and CDR2 (germline): KGHSH, LQKENI. The CDR3 covers 15 residues. Trimming stripped 3 bases from V and 0 bases from J, with 11 bases between. Here the CDR3 reads CASSPTETLNTEAFF. DNA of the CDR3: TGTGCCAGCTCACCCACAGAAACCTTGAACACTGAAGCTTTCTTT. Full variable domain (outside the CDR3, taken from reference TRBV18 and TRBJ1-1): NAGVMQNPRHLVRRRGQEARLRCSPMKGHSHVYWYRQLPEEGLKFMVYLQKENIIDESGMPKERFSAEFPKEGPSILRIQQVVRGDSAAYFCASSPTETLNTEAFFGQGTRLTVV.

For this clone: A much larger clone sits a single nucleotide away, making a read error possible. The chain combines TRBV11-2 with TRBJ1-1, with D possibly matching TRBD1 (6 bases). Trimming took 3 bases from V and 4 from J, leaving 9 bases between them. The germline V gene has CDR1 SGHAT and CDR2 FQNNGV. This CDR3 contains 13 residues. CDR3 bases: TGTGCCAGCAGCTTTCAAGGGGGCACTGAAGCTTTCTTT. Translated: CASSFQGGTEAFF.

This chain connects TRBV18 to TRBJ2-2, with TRBD2 matching over 9 bases. The V and J ends lost 6 bases and 5 bases, in that order; junction bases with no gene match: 10. Looked up from germline, CDR1 is KGHSH and CDR2 is LQKENI. The CDR3 length is 16 residues. The CDR3 spells CASSHSLAGETGELFF. For the CDR3, the DNA is TGTGCCAGCTCTCATTCATTAGCGGGAGAGACCGGGGAGCTGTTTTTT. The full variable domain, with the rest looked up from reference TRBV18 and TRBJ2-2, is NAGVMQNPRHLVRRRGQEARLRCSPMKGHSHVYWYRQLPEEGLKFMVYLQKENIIDESGMPKERFSAEFPKEGPSILRIQQVVRGDSAAYFCASSHSLAGETGELFFGEGSRLTVL.

The V call is TRBV9, the J call TRBJ2-1; the match to TRBD2 covers 8 bases. The germline CDR1 and CDR2 sequences are SGDLS and YYNGEE. The CDR3 contains 15 residues. The V segment lost 3 bases and the J segment 4 bases; nucleotides outside the gene matches: 6. The CDR3 reads CASSGAGGPYNEQFF. CDR3 DNA sequence: TGTGCCAGCAGCGGCGCGGGAGGCCCGTACAATGAGCAGTTCTTC.

The sample holds a few counts of this clone. The chain links TRBV3-1 (or the pseudogene TRBV3-2) to TRBJ2-3; 8 nucleotides line up with TRBD2. V lost 5 bases and J lost 2; bases outside the gene matches: 3. Germline CDR1 and CDR2: LGHDT and YNNKEL (reference sequence). The CDR3 is made up of 14 amino acids. The CDR3 coding sequence is TGTGCCAGCAGCTTAGCGGGGTCCACAGATACGCAGTATTTT. Its translation is CASSLAGSTDTQYF.

The chain couples TRBV6-5 to TRBJ2-5, with D possibly being TRBD2 (6 bases). V lost 4 bases and J 3 bases, leaving 15 bases between the germline ends. The CDR3 length is 15 residues. Germline values: CDR1 MNHEY, CDR2 SVGAGI. The CDR3 DNA reads TGTGCCAGCAGTTCCCAGGAGGGGCGGGAAGAGACCCAGTACTTC. Protein sequence: CASSSQEGREETQYF.

This clone was counted between two and nine times. The chain carries TRBV30 and TRBJ2-5; the D gene is possibly TRBD2 (6 bases). V lost 3 bases and J 4 bases, leaving 9 bases between the germline ends. The CDR3 has 12 amino acids. CDR1 GTSNPN and CDR2 SVGIG come from the germline V gene (reference sequence). CDR3 DNA: TGTGCCTGGAGGTTCGGGGGAGAGACCCAGTACTTC. Residues: CAWRFGGETQYF.